The T cell receptor (beta chain) described here comes from a study of identical twins. Germline lookup yields CDR1 SGHKS and CDR2 YYEKEE (reference sequence). This CDR3 region has 14 residues. Trimming removed 1 base from V and 4 bases from J, with 9 bases in between. This clonotype was counted a few times. Its antigen is not identified. Each CDR3 protein gets one entry after TCRdb re-called the 5' RACE reads with MiXCR. The sample carries roughly 480,000 distinct CDR3 sequences, about 24% recorded once. Broader study findings: Out-of-frame alpha sequences shared by twins were enriched for low generation probability. There were fewer insertions in abundant cord blood beta clonotypes, but memory repertoires showed no such pattern.

The data also belong to a second study, concerning T cells expressing NK-cell markers. That study adds: Sorted CD3+CD56-NKG2C+, CD3+CD56+NKG2C+ and CD3+CD56+NKG2C- T cells supplied the TCR beta repertoires.

The receptor comes from a woman younger than 30 in good health. Sequencing was performed on CD4+ T cells sorted from blood. The chain has TRBV5-5 and TRBJ1-5, with D unresolved. The DNA of the CDR3 is TGTGCCAGCAGCTTGCTACAGTTTAATCAGCCCCAGCATTTT. Protein product: CASSLLQFNQPQHF.